What follows describes a single T cell receptor beta chain. This may be a read error, as it is one base from a much larger clone. This specimen comes from a study of blood T cells in healthy people across ages. Then a second PCR, running about 6 to 11 cycles, was carried out with a sample-barcoded 5' primer and a J-beta primer mix. One entry per CDR3 protein, called by TCRdb with MiXCR from the 5' RACE reads. The table shows about 760,000 distinct CDR3 sequences, with around a quarter occurring only once. Separately, the same data were catalogued under a study of T cells of mothers and their children. From that report: Each donor was one of three healthy Caucasian mothers or one of their six children. Mothers and children who were related shared slightly more overlap than unrelated pairs, but not significantly more.

The receptor's source is a boy younger than 18 in good health. The sequenced material came from blood.

In DNA, the CDR3 is TGTGCCAGCACCTCAACCTACAATGAGCAGTTCTTC. This codes for CASTSTYNEQFF. V gene TRBV27 combines with J gene TRBJ2-1; no clear D. Germline CDR1 and CDR2: MNHEY and SMNVEV (reference sequence). V was trimmed by 7 bases and J by 2 bases, leaving 6 bases between them. This CDR3 comprises 12 residues.